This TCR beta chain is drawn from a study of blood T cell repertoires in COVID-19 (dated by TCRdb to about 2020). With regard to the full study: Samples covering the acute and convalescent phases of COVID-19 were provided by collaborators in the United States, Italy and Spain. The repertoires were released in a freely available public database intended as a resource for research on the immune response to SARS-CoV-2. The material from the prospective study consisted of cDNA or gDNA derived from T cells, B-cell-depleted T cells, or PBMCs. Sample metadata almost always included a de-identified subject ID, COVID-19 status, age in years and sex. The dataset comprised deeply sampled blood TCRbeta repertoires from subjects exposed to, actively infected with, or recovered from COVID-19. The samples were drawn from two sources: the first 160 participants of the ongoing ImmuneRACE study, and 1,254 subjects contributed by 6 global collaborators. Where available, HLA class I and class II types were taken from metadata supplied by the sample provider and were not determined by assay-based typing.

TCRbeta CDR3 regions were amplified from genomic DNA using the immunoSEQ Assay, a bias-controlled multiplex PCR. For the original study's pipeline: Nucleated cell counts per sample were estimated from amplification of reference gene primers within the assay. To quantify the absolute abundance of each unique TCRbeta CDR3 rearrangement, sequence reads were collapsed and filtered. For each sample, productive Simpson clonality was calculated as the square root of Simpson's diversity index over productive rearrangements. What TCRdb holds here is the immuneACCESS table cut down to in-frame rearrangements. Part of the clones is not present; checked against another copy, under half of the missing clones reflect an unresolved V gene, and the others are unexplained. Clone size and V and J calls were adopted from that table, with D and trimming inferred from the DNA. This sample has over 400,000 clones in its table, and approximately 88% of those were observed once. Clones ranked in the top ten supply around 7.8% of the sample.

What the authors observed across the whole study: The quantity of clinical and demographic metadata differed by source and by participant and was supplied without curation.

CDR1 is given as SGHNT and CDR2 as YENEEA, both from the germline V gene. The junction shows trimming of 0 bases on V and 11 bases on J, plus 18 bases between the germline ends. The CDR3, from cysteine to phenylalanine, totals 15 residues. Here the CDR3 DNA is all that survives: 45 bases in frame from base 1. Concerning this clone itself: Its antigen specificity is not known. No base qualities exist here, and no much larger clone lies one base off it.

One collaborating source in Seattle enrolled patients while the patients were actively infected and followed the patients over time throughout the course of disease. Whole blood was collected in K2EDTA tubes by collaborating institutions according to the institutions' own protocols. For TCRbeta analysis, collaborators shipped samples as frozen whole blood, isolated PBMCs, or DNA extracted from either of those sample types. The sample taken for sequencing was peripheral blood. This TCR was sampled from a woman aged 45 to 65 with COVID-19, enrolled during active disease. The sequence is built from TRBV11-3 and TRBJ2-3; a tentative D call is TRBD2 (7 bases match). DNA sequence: TGTGCCAGCAGCTTAGATCCTCGGGGCGGGGGCATGCAGTATTTT. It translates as CASSLDPRGGGMQYF.